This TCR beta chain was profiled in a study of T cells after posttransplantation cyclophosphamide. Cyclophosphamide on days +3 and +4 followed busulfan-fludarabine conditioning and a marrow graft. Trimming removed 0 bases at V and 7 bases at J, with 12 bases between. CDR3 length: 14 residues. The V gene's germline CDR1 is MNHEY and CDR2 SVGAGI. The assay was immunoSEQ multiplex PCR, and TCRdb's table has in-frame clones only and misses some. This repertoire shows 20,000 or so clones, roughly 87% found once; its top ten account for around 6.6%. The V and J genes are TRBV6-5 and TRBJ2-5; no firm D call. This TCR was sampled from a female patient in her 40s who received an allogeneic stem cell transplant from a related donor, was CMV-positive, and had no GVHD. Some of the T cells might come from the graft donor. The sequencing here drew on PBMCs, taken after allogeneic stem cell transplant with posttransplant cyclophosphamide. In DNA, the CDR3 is TGTGCCAGCAGTTACTCTTTGGGCTACCTGACCCAGTACTTC. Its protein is CASSYSLGYLTQYF.